The next 2 T cell receptor beta chains were all read from a single sample in a study of technical replicates of blood from a handful of donors. Repertoires were generated with immunoSEQ multiplex PCR, while TCRdb's copy carries only in-frame clones and drops some. Among 75,000 to 100,000 clones listed, roughly 94% were seen once. Input material: T cells isolated from PBMCs. These receptor sequences come from a human donor in good health.

This chain connects TRBV5-8 to TRBJ1-1; unclear D gene. Germline V gives CDR1 SGHTS, CDR2 YDEGEE. This CDR3 is 15 amino acids long. Trimming left V 7 bases short and J 1 base short, with 17 bases between. This CDR3 is CASSSGRTANTEAFF. CDR3 bases: TGTGCCAGCTCCTCGGGAAGGACGGCGAACACTGAAGCTTTCTTT.

V usage is TRBV29-1 and J usage is TRBJ1-1, with TRBD1 matching 8 bases. There are 11 residues in the CDR3. After removal of 6 bases from V and 8 bases from J, the junction contained 5 bases not matched to a gene. The germline CDR1 and CDR2 sequences are SQVTM and ANQGSEA. This chain's CDR3 is CSVVGTGEAFF. Here the CDR3 DNA reads TGCAGCGTAGTCGGGACAGGAGAAGCTTTCTTT.